What follows are 27 T cell receptor beta chains derived from one specimen sequenced in a study of T cell repertoires in cytomegalovirus infection. MiXCR was run by TCRdb on the reads, yielding one entry per CDR3 protein. The profile shows 650,000 to 850,000 distinct CDR3 sequences, roughly 28% of them singletons. Their target antigens are unknown. Source: cultured CD8+ T cells from PBMCs, taken from culture after CMV antigen stimulation. These receptor sequences come from a human donor in good health (CMV status not recorded). Some clones in this sample may be carry-over from other donors' samples.

V and J are TRBV3-1 and TRBJ2-1, with D unclear. Germline loops: CDR1 LGHDT, CDR2 YNNKEL (reference sequence). V dropped 0 bases and J dropped 0 bases, with 9 bases sitting between them. The CDR3 is 16 amino acids. The CDR3 sequence: CASSQDPFGSYNEQFF. The CDR3 coding sequence is TGTGCCAGCAGCCAAGACCCGTTTGGCTCCTACAATGAGCAGTTCTTC.

A few counts support this clonotype. The chain recombines TRBV6-2 or TRBV6-3 with TRBJ1-5, with 8 bases fitting TRBD1. The CDR3 consists of 15 residues. The V gene end was trimmed by 0 bases and the J gene end by 5 bases; junction bases not matched to a gene: 3. In germline, CDR1 is MNHEY, CDR2 SVGEGT. The CDR3 DNA follows: TGTGCCAGCAGTTACTCCAGGGGGCGAGATCAGCCCCAGCATTTT. Translation: CASSYSRGRDQPQHF.

The chain combines TRBV6-2 or TRBV6-3 with TRBJ1-2; D may be TRBD1 (5 bases). The CDR3 loop spans 14 amino acids. V was shortened by 2 bases and J by 8 bases, with 15 bases between the two germline ends. CDR1 and CDR2 from the germline V gene are MNHEY and SVGEGT. The CDR3 loop is CASSYPDKIKGYTF. CDR3 DNA: TGTGCCAGCAGTTACCCGGACAAAATAAAGGGCTACACCTTC.

There are a few counts of this clonotype. Here the CDR3 reads CAIRIRDSATEAFF. DNA for the CDR3: TGTGCCATCAGGATACGGGACAGTGCCACTGAAGCTTTCTTT. V is TRBV10-3 and J is TRBJ1-1, with 7 bases aligning to TRBD1. The germline V gene has CDR1 ENHRY and CDR2 SYGVKD. The CDR3 sequence is 14 residues long. The trim removed 6 bases at V and 4 bases at J, leaving 8 bases unmatched.

Written as DNA, the CDR3 is TGTGCCAGTAGTAGAGGGGGCGAAGGCAATCAGCCCCAGCATTTT. Amino acid sequence: CASSRGGEGNQPQHF. The J gene is TRBJ1-5, the V gene TRBV19; TRBD1 aligns across 7 bases. Trimming cost V 4 bases and J 2 bases; bases outside gene matches: 5. The CDR3 runs to 15 residues. The germline V gene encodes CDR1 LNHDA and CDR2 SQIVND (reference sequence). Drawing the rest from reference TRBV19 and TRBJ1-5, the complete variable domain is DGGITQSPKYLFRKEGQNVTLSCEQNLNHDAMYWYRQDPGQGLRLIYYSQIVNDFQKGDIAEGYSVSREKKESFPLTVTSAQKNPTAFYLCASSRGGEGNQPQHFGDGTRLSIL.

The chain uses TRBV14 and TRBJ1-1; a weak D match, TRBD1 (6 bases). Germline lookup yields CDR1 SGHDN and CDR2 FVKESK. With 4 bases removed from V and 2 bases from J, the gap between germline ends came to 14 bases. The CDR3 covers 15 residues. The chain's CDR3 is CASSLLRTANTEAFF. DNA for the CDR3: TGTGCCAGCAGCCTACTGAGGACAGCAAACACTGAAGCTTTCTTT.

This clonotype was picked up a small number of times. The chain is built from TRBV27 and TRBJ2-1; D is undetermined. Germline V gives CDR1 MNHEY, CDR2 SMNVEV (reference sequence). V was shortened by 6 bases and J by 6 bases, with 12 bases between the two germline ends. This CDR3 region has 13 residues. CDR3 DNA sequence: TGTGCCAGCAGCGCTCTGGCCGTCAATGAGCAGTTCTTC. Encoded protein: CASSALAVNEQFF.

This chain links TRBV29-1 with TRBJ1-1; 10 nucleotides line up with TRBD1. Germline assignment: CDR1 SQVTM and CDR2 ANQGSEA. Unmatched junction bases numbered 8, after V lost 4 bases and J lost 0 bases. CDR3 size: 16 residues. CDR3 nucleotide sequence: TGCAGCGTTGTGGGGACAGGGGAAGCTATGAACACTGAAGCTTTCTTT. Translating gives CSVVGTGEAMNTEAFF.

V is TRBV4-2 and J is TRBJ1-2; D is uncertain. There are 12 residues in the CDR3. V was cut by 0 bases and J by 8 bases, with 7 bases left in between. Germline CDR1 reads LGHNA; CDR2 reads YNFKEQ. In DNA form, the CDR3 reads TGTGCCAGCAGCCAAGAAGGGTGGGGCTACACCTTC. The encoded protein is CASSQEGWGYTF.

The J gene is TRBJ1-1, the V gene TRBV5-6; D is unresolved. This CDR3 region has 16 residues. Looked up from germline, CDR1 is SGHDT and CDR2 is YYEEEE. The V end lost 2 bases, the J end lost 7 bases, and 21 bases lay between the germline ends. CDR3 nucleotide sequence: TGTGCCAGCAGCTTCTCGTGGTCGTGGGAAGGCGGTGAAGCTTTCTTT. Its translation: CASSFSWSWEGGEAFF.

The genes are TRBV6-1 and TRBJ2-1; 10 nucleotides agree with TRBD2. V lost 4 bases to trimming and J lost 3 bases; unmatched junction nucleotides: 3. CDR1 and CDR2 (germline): MNHNS, SASEGT. The CDR3 is 15 residues long. For the CDR3, the DNA is TGTGCCAGCAGTGCCGGACTAGCGGACTACAATGAGCAGTTCTTC. This encodes CASSAGLADYNEQFF.

The sample holds many counts of this clonotype. The J gene is TRBJ2-1, the V gene TRBV7-6; TRBD1 matches 10 bases. Per the germline V gene, CDR1 is SGHVS and CDR2 is FNYEAQ. There are 15 residues in the CDR3. With V trimmed by 1 base and J by 6 bases, 3 bases remained unmatched. The CDR3 DNA reads as TGTGCCAGCAGCTTAGGGACAGGGGGAGTCAATGAGCAGTTCTTC. Translating it yields CASSLGTGGVNEQFF.

V is TRBV10-3 and J is TRBJ2-7; 9 bases agree with TRBD1. With V trimmed by 4 bases and J by 6 bases, 7 bases remained unmatched. The CDR3 spans 14 residues. CDR1 and CDR2 (germline): ENHRY, SYGVKD. CDR3 residues: CAISGTGDLREQYV. In DNA, the CDR3 is TGTGCCATCAGTGGGACAGGGGATCTTCGCGAGCAGTACGTC.

This clonotype was detected only a few times. The chain combines TRBV4-1 with TRBJ2-1, with 9 positions matching TRBD1. Germline lookup yields CDR1 MGHRA and CDR2 YSYEKL. V lost 0 bases, J lost 10 bases, and 7 bases stayed unmatched. This CDR3 is built from 15 residues. The CDR3 protein is CASSQEGQGEEEQFF. In DNA, the CDR3 is TGCGCCAGCAGCCAAGAGGGACAGGGCGAAGAAGAGCAGTTCTTC.

There are a few counts of this clonotype. The J gene is TRBJ2-5, the V gene TRBV4-1, with D hard to call. The CDR3 contains 15 residues. Between the trimmed V and J ends, which lost 4 bases and 2 bases, there was a span of 14 bases. Germline CDR1 MGHRA, CDR2 YSYEKL. The CDR3 loop is CASSPSGGEQETQYF. The CDR3 region has the DNA TGCGCCAGCAGCCCCTCCGGTGGGGAACAAGAGACCCAGTACTTC.

V usage is TRBV12-3 or TRBV12-4 and J usage is TRBJ1-4, with D tentatively TRBD1 (5 bases). The CDR3 sequence is 15 residues long. Trimming took off 5 bases at V and 1 base at J, with 11 bases between the two ends. Written as DNA, the CDR3 is TGTGCCAGCAGTCAGCGGGGGATAACTAATGAAAAACTGTTTTTT. Residues: CASSQRGITNEKLFF.

The chain carries TRBV11-2 and TRBJ2-3; tentative D call: TRBD2 (5 bases). Germline V gene lookup returns CDR1 SGHAT and CDR2 FQNNGV. CDR3 length: 17 residues. V was pared by 5 bases and J by 0 bases, with 18 bases between. CDR3 nucleotides: TGTGCCAGCAGCCAGTTCCTACAGCGGTATAGCACAGATACGCAGTATTTT. Amino acid sequence: CASSQFLQRYSTDTQYF.

A word on this clonotype: Compared with germline, one end of the junction differs, possibly owing to a read error. The chain employs TRBV11-2 and TRBJ2-1, with 7 bases fitting TRBD1. CDR1 is SGHAT, CDR2 FQNNGV, per germline. This CDR3 is built from 16 residues. CDR3 nucleotides: TGTACCAGCAGCTTATACAGGGGAGAACCCTACAATGAGCAGTTCTTC. This codes for CTSSLYRGEPYNEQFF.

This clonotype has just a few counts. The rearrangement uses TRBV27 and TRBJ1-5; the D is unclear. This CDR3 region has 14 residues. Trimming removed 6 bases from V and 3 bases from J, with 12 bases in between. Germline CDR1 MNHEY, CDR2 SMNVEV (reference sequence). For the CDR3, the DNA is TGTGCCAGCAGACTATTGGCCTCCAATCAGCCCCAGCATTTT. It yields the protein CASRLLASNQPQHF.

The sample holds many counts of this clonotype. This chain links TRBV7-6 with TRBJ1-1; D gene unclear. The CDR3 runs 15 residues. Trimming stripped 5 bases from V and 4 bases from J, with 17 bases between. Germline assignment: CDR1 SGHVS and CDR2 FNYEAQ. The CDR3 region is CASSPQMIGTTEAFF. The CDR3 DNA sequence: TGTGCCAGCAGCCCCCAAATGATCGGAACCACTGAAGCTTTCTTT.

The J gene is TRBJ2-1, the V gene TRBV7-2; 8 bases align to TRBD2. J gave up 6 bases and V 2 bases, and 6 bases lay outside the gene matches. The CDR3 has 15 residues. Germline V gene data show CDR1 as SGHTA and CDR2 as FQGNSA. The CDR3, as DNA: TGTGCCAGCAGCTTATCCGGGACTAGTATCAATGAGCAGTTCTTC. This encodes CASSLSGTSINEQFF.

The chain recombines TRBV6-5 with TRBJ2-7; tentatively, D is TRBD1 (6 bases). The CDR3 sequence is 14 residues long. Trimming cost V 2 bases and J 4 bases, with 12 bases left between them. CDR1 MNHEY and CDR2 SVGAGI come from the germline V gene. Here the CDR3 DNA reads TGTGCCAGCAGTTACGGCAGAGGGGGTTACGAGCAGTACGTC. Protein sequence: CASSYGRGGYEQYV.

The rearrangement uses TRBV5-4 and TRBJ1-4; the match to TRBD1 covers 11 bases. The V segment lost 4 bases and the J segment 5 bases; nucleotides outside the gene matches: 1. The CDR3 totals 14 residues. The germline V gene encodes CDR1 SGHNT and CDR2 YYREEE (reference sequence). CDR3 region: CASSRDRGNEKLFF. For the CDR3, the DNA is TGTGCCAGCAGCCGGGACAGGGGGAATGAAAAACTGTTTTTT.

The gene calls are TRBV6-6 and TRBJ2-2; TRBD2 is a possible D gene (5 bases). The CDR3 sequence is 15 residues long. V lost 6 bases and J 4 bases, leaving 15 bases between the germline ends. The V gene's germline CDR1 is MNHNY and CDR2 SVGAGI (reference sequence). The CDR3 coding sequence is TGTGCCAGCAGCTCCGGAAGGGCGGGCACCGGGGAGCTGTTTTTT. Residues: CASSSGRAGTGELFF.

The rearrangement uses TRBV2 and TRBJ2-6; unclear D gene. The CDR3 contains 16 residues. Looked up from germline, CDR1 is SNHLY and CDR2 is FYNNEI. V dropped 6 bases and J dropped 0 bases, with 12 bases sitting between them. CDR3 region: CASRVWDRSGANVLTF. Here the CDR3 DNA reads TGTGCCAGCAGAGTTTGGGATCGCTCTGGGGCCAACGTCCTGACTTTC.

The genes are TRBV7-6 and TRBJ2-7; D unclear. Trimming shortened V by 5 bases and J by 4 bases, and 18 bases separated the two germline ends. Germline values: CDR1 SGHVS, CDR2 FNYEAQ. This CDR3 contains 15 residues. The CDR3 sequence: CASSPRAGPGYEQYF. The CDR3 DNA is TGTGCCAGCAGCCCCCGGGCAGGACCCGGGTACGAGCAGTACTTC. Based on the CDR3 plus reference TRBV7-6 and TRBJ2-7, the full variable domain is GAGVSQSPRYKVTKRGQDVALRCDPISGHVSLYWYRQALGQGPEFLTYFNYEAQQDKSGLPNDRFSAERPEGSISTLTIQRTEQRDSAMYRCASSPRAGPGYEQYFGPGTRLTVT.

This chain joins TRBV13 and TRBJ1-5, with D perhaps TRBD1 (5 bases). Trimming stripped 5 bases from V and 7 bases from J, with 18 bases between. This CDR3 is built from 15 residues. Germline loops: CDR1 PRHDT, CDR2 FYEKMQ (reference sequence). The CDR3 sequence: CASSPGAGMGQPQHF. In nucleotides, the CDR3 is TGTGCCAGCAGCCCCGGGGCGGGAATGGGACAGCCCCAGCATTTT. Complete variable domain (other parts from reference TRBV13 and TRBJ1-5): AAGVIQSPRHLIKEKRETATLKCYPIPRHDTVYWYQQGPGQDPQFLISFYEKMQSDKGSIPDRFSAQQFSDYHSELNMSSLELGDSALYFCASSPGAGMGQPQHFGDGTRLSIL.